This is a list of T cell receptor beta chains from one sample in a study of graft-versus-host responses after intestinal transplantation. No antigen is known for these receptors. Profiled with immunoSEQ multiplex PCR; TCRdb holds only in-frame clones, not every one. The sample yields some 93,000 clones, more than 85% seen once. The material was unstimulated CD8+ T cells sorted from spleen or lymph node cells, obtained before intestinal transplant. The receptors stem from a human donor who received an intestinal transplant. Each CDR3 is given with its conserved first and last residue. The D gene is left open where the match is weak. Only part of the rows carry a size: once, few, many, or a class if the clone is expanded.

TRBV19,NA,NA,TRBJ2-5,TGTGCCAGTAGTCCGGACACCTTCCAAGAGACCCAGTACTTC,CASSPDTFQETQYF
TRBV6-1,NA,NA,TRBJ1-1,TGTGCCAGCAGGGGAGGACCTGAAGCTTTCTTT,CASRGGPEAFF
TRBV4-1,NA,NA,TRBJ1-6,TGCGCCAGCAGCCAAGAATTCCCGAGCTCCTATAATTCACCCCTCCACTTT,CASSQEFPSSYNSPLHF
TRBV19,TRBD1,NA,TRBJ1-1,TGTGCCAGTAGTATGTTAGAGACAGGGGGACAGAACACTGAAGCTTTCTTT,CASSMLETGGQNTEAFF
TRBV7-9,TRBD2,NA,TRBJ2-7,TGTGCCAGCAGCCCCTTTGGGGAGGGAGTTTCATCCTACGAGCAGTACTTC,CASSPFGEGVSSYEQYF
TRBV27,TRBD1,NA,TRBJ2-5,TGTGCCAGCAGTTTCTGGGACAGGGGGGGCGAGACCCAGTACTTC,CASSFWDRGGETQYF
TRBV5-1,TRBD2,NA,TRBJ2-7,TGCGCCAGCAGCTTGGAAGCGGGAGCCTACGAGCAGTACTTC,CASSLEAGAYEQYF
TRBV21-1,NA,NA,TRBJ2-5,TGTGCCAGCAGCAAAGTCGAGGGTCCTGGGTTTTTCCAAGAGACCCAGTACTTC,CASSKVEGPGFFQETQYF
TRBV2,TRBD1,once,TRBJ1-2,TGTGCCAGCAGTGAACTTATACCCCGGGACAGGGGGTTCTATGGCTACACCTTC,CASSELIPRDRGFYGYTF
TRBV20-1,NA,once,TRBJ2-7,TGCAGTGCCGTCATCGGTGAGCAGTACTTC,CSAVIGEQYF
TRBV4-2,TRBD1,NA,TRBJ1-1,TGTGCCAGCAGCAACAGGGGGTTGAACACTGAAGCTTTCTTT,CASSNRGLNTEAFF
TRBV4-3,TRBD1,NA,TRBJ2-1,TGCGCCAGCAGCCACCGTGGACAGGGTCAAAATGAGCAGTTCTTC,CASSHRGQGQNEQFF
TRBV5-6,TRBD1,NA,TRBJ1-2,TGTGCCAGCAGCACCGGGACAGGGAATCGTGGCTACACCTTC,CASSTGTGNRGYTF
TRBV9,NA,NA,TRBJ1-1,TGTGCCAGCTCTTCTATGAACACTGAAGCTTTCTTT,CASSSMNTEAFF
TRBV7-2,TRBD2,NA,TRBJ2-1,TGTGCCAGCAGCTTAGCCGGACTAGCGGGGGCCGCCTACAATGAGCAGTTCTTC,CASSLAGLAGAAYNEQFF
TRBV9,NA,NA,TRBJ2-2,TGTGCCAGCAGCGTACAGGGGATAACCGGGGAGCTGTTTTTT,CASSVQGITGELFF
TRBV4-3,NA,NA,TRBJ2-3,TGCGCCAGCAGCCAAGACCTTGGCTGGCGGGGCACAGATACGCAGTATTTT,CASSQDLGWRGTDTQYF
TRBV19,TRBD2,NA,TRBJ2-7,TGTGCCAGTAGTATCGACCCTAGCGGGAGCTACGAGCAGTACTTC,CASSIDPSGSYEQYF
TRBV28,TRBD1,NA,TRBJ1-1,TGTGCCAGCAGTTTTACAGGGGAAGGAATTGAAGCTTTCTTT,CASSFTGEGIEAFF
TRBV28,NA,NA,TRBJ1-3,TGTGCCAGCAGTTTCCTAGCTCCGGAATACTCTGGAAACACCATATATTTT,CASSFLAPEYSGNTIYF
TRBV7-9,NA,NA,TRBJ2-5,TGTGCCAGCAGCTTGGACGCCTCGGGGTTCCAAGAGACCCAGTACTTC,CASSLDASGFQETQYF
TRBV5-1,NA,NA,TRBJ2-7,TGCGCCAGCAGAGGGGCCGCCGTTGAGCAGTACTTC,CASRGAAVEQYF
TRBV4-2,NA,NA,TRBJ2-7,TGTGCCAGCAGCCAAGAAATACAGGGCTCCTACGAGCAGTACTTC,CASSQEIQGSYEQYF
TRBV4-3,TRBD1,NA,TRBJ1-1,TGCGCCAGCAGCCAAGACTTAACAGGGGGCGCCGGTACTGAAGCTTTCTTT,CASSQDLTGGAGTEAFF
TRBV30,NA,NA,TRBJ2-7,TGTGCCTGGAGCTCCGTCTCCTACGAGCAGTACTTC,CAWSSVSYEQYF
TRBV6-6,TRBD1,NA,TRBJ2-3,TGTGCCAGCAGTTACCACGACAGGGTCGAGCAGTATTTT,CASSYHDRVEQYF
TRBV7-6,NA,NA,TRBJ2-1,TGTGCCAGCAGCCTTAGGGGCAGTGAGCAGTTCTTC,CASSLRGSEQFF
TRBV19,NA,NA,TRBJ1-1,TGTGCCAGTAGTATATTGGGGGCCGTAAACACTGAAGCTTTCTTT,CASSILGAVNTEAFF
TRBV14,NA,NA,TRBJ2-3,TGTGCCAGCAGCCAATATTGGGTTGGGCCATATACGCAGTATTTT,CASSQYWVGPYTQYF
TRBV28,NA,NA,TRBJ1-5,TGTGCCAGCAGTTTCCCCCGCTCAGGGGATCAGCCCCAGCATTTT,CASSFPRSGDQPQHF
TRBV10-3,NA,NA,TRBJ1-1,TGTGCCATCAGTACAGCGAACACTGAAGCTTTCTTT,CAISTANTEAFF
TRBV2,NA,NA,TRBJ2-1,TGTGCCAGCAGTGAAGCGGTTAGTTACAATGAGCAGTTCTTC,CASSEAVSYNEQFF
TRBV27,TRBD1,NA,TRBJ2-1,TGTGCCAGCAGTTTAGGGGGACAGGGTAACAATGAGCAGTTCTTC,CASSLGGQGNNEQFF
TRBV4-1,TRBD2,NA,TRBJ2-3,TGCGCCAGCAGCCAAGGACTAGCGGTTTCTACGCAGTATTTT,CASSQGLAVSTQYF
TRBV19,NA,NA,TRBJ2-1,TGTGCCAGTAGTATAGGTAGTAATGAGCAGTTCTTC,CASSIGSNEQFF
TRBV10-2,TRBD1,few,TRBJ1-2,TGCGCCAGCAGGCCAGGACAGGGCCTCTATGGCTACACCTTC,CASRPGQGLYGYTF
TRBV7-9,NA,NA,TRBJ1-1,TGTGCCAGCAGCCCCCGGACGGGAATGAACACTGAAGCTTTCTTT,CASSPRTGMNTEAFF
TRBV7-9,NA,NA,TRBJ2-1,TGTGCCAGCAGCTCCCCGGGAGAATGGGACAATGAGCAGTTCTTC,CASSSPGEWDNEQFF
TRBV30,TRBD2,NA,TRBJ2-1,TGTGCCTGCCTCGGCGGGAGGGCCATTGAGCAGTTCTTC,CACLGGRAIEQFF
TRBV30,NA,NA,TRBJ1-1,TGTGCCTGGAGTGTACTGGGGAGGGACACTGAAGCTTTCTTT,CAWSVLGRDTEAFF
TRBV2,NA,NA,TRBJ2-7,TGTGCCAGCAGATGGGCGGGATCTTACAACGAGCAGTACTTC,CASRWAGSYNEQYF
TRBV7-9,NA,NA,TRBJ2-1,TGTGCCAGCAGCGTGACAAGCTACAATGAGCAGTTCTTC,CASSVTSYNEQFF
TRBV19,NA,NA,TRBJ2-6,TGTGCCACGTCGAGAAGTGTTTCTGGGGCCAACGTCCTGACTTTC,CATSRSVSGANVLTF
TRBV7-9,NA,NA,TRBJ1-4,TGTGCCAGCAGCCCAGAGGCGGGGATTAATGAAAAACTGTTTTTT,CASSPEAGINEKLFF
TRBV2,TRBD2,NA,TRBJ2-2,TGTGCCAGCTCTTGGACTAGCGGGACCGGGGAGCTGTTTTTT,CASSWTSGTGELFF
TRBV4-1,NA,NA,TRBJ1-5,TGCGCCAGCAGCCAAGGTCCAGGGGCTCAGCCCCAGCATTTT,CASSQGPGAQPQHF
TRBV5-6,NA,NA,TRBJ2-7,TGTGCCAGCAGCTTGTATGCAGGCCACGAGCAGTACTTC,CASSLYAGHEQYF
TRBV6-1,TRBD2,NA,TRBJ2-1,TGTGCCAGCAGTGAATTTGGGAGGGAAGGCTCCAATGAGCAGTTCTTC,CASSEFGREGSNEQFF
TRBV6-1,TRBD1,NA,TRBJ2-7,TGTGCCAGCAGTTGGGGACAGGGTGCCTACGAGCAGTACTTC,CASSWGQGAYEQYF
TRBV4-2,NA,NA,TRBJ1-4,TGTGCCAGCAGCCCCAGGGTCCCGGACCCCGGTGAAAAACTGTTTTTT,CASSPRVPDPGEKLFF
TRBV9,TRBD1,once,TRBJ1-3,TGTGCCAGCAGCGACGGGACAGGGACTGGAAACACCATATATTTT,CASSDGTGTGNTIYF